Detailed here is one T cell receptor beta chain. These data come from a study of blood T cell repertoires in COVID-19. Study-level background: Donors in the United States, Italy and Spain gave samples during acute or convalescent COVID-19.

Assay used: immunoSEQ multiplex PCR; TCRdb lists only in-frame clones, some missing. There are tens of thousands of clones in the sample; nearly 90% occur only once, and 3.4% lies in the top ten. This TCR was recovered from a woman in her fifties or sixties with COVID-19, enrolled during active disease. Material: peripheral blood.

The CDR3 sequence: CASKLGSLGSEKLFF. The DNA for the CDR3 is TGTGCCAGCAAGCTAGGTTCGCTAGGTAGTGAAAAACTGTTTTTT. J is TRBJ1-4 and V is TRBV28, with no clear D. This CDR3 contains 15 residues. The V gene's germline CDR1 is MDHEN and CDR2 SYDVKM. Trimming pared 7 bases from V and 7 bases from J, leaving 19 bases between.